These T cell receptor beta chains were read from a single sample in a study of vaccination effects on CD4 cells after COVID-19. These TCRs' antigens remain unknown. Method: immunoSEQ multiplex PCR; TCRdb's copy keeps in-frame clones and lacks some. The repertoire has approximately 83,000 clones, under 85% of them found once; the top ten carry 0.85% to 1.2%. The specimen was CD4+ T cells from PBMCs cultured with HCoV-OC43 spike peptides, collected after COVID-19 vaccination. The receptors were gathered from a human donor who received a COVID-19 vaccine. The CDR3 runs from the conserved cysteine through the conserved F or W. Fields, in order: D gene, clone size, J gene, V gene, CDR3 protein, CDR3 DNA. D genes are given only for firm matches. Only some rows state a clone size, as once, few, many or a class for expanded clones.

>TRBD2|.|TRBJ2-3|TRBV29-1
CSVARTSGRSDTQYF
TGCAGCGTTGCCAGGACTAGCGGGAGGTCAGATACGCAGTATTTT
>TRBD1|.|TRBJ1-5|TRBV19
CASSIGQGNGNQPQHF
TGTGCCAGTAGTATAGGACAGGGGAACGGCAATCAGCCCCAGCATTTT
>TRBD2|.|TRBJ2-5|TRBV4-3
CASSQVAGAQETQYF
TGCGCCAGCAGCCAAGTAGCGGGGGCCCAAGAGACCCAGTACTTC
>TRBD1|.|TRBJ2-3|TRBV5-1
CASTGQAPSTDTQYF
TGCGCCAGCACAGGACAGGCCCCTAGCACAGATACGCAGTATTTT
>TRBD1|.|TRBJ1-3|TRBV7-2
CASSVQGAAGNTIYF
TGTGCCAGCAGTGTACAGGGGGCCGCTGGAAACACCATATATTTT
>.|.|TRBJ1-2|TRBV28
CAGSGRSYGYTF
TGTGCCGGCAGTGGAAGAAGCTATGGCTACACCTTC
>.|few|TRBJ1-6|TRBV4-1
CASSQVDLGILRSPLHF
TGCGCCAGCAGCCAAGTCGACCTGGGGATATTGAGGTCACCCCTCCACTTT
>.|few|TRBJ2-2|TRBV19
CASSILGANTGELFF
TGTGCCAGTAGTATTTTAGGGGCGAACACCGGGGAGCTGTTTTTT
>.|.|TRBJ2-3|TRBV5-1
CASSRGTATDTQYF
TGCGCCAGCAGCCGGGGGACAGCCACAGATACGCAGTATTTT
>TRBD1|.|TRBJ1-6|TRBV4-1
CASSRLGTGLNSPLHF
TGCGCCAGCAGCCGGTTAGGGACAGGGCTCAATTCACCCCTCCACTTT
>.|.|TRBJ1-5|TRBV27
CASRLSAAGNNQPQHF
TGTGCCAGCAGACTCTCCGCCGCAGGTAACAATCAGCCCCAGCATTTT
>.|.|TRBJ1-2|TRBV2
CATSFRANYGYTF
TGTGCCACCTCTTTCAGAGCTAACTATGGCTACACCTTC
>.|.|TRBJ1-5|TRBV12-5
CASGLGGSNQPQHF
TGTGCTAGTGGGCTCGGAGGTAGCAATCAGCCCCAGCATTTT
>.|.|TRBJ1-1|TRBV29-1
CSVGGRTNTEAFF
TGCAGCGTTGGCGGGAGGACGAACACTGAAGCTTTCTTT
>TRBD1|.|TRBJ1-2|TRBV10-1
CASSEQGDYGYTF
TGCGCCAGCAGTGAGCAGGGGGACTATGGCTACACCTTC
>TRBD1|few|TRBJ2-1|TRBV11-2
CASSLVRDSYNEQFF
TGTGCCAGCAGCTTAGTCCGGGACAGTTACAATGAGCAGTTCTTC
>.|.|TRBJ2-6|TRBV19
CASSIFGSGSSSSGANVLTF
TGTGCCAGTAGTATTTTTGGCTCAGGTTCATCGAGCTCTGGGGCCAACGTCCTGACTTTC
>.|.|TRBJ1-2|TRBV25-1
CASSESGLPYGYTF
TGTGCCAGCAGTGAATCCGGACTGCCCTATGGCTACACCTTC
>.|.|TRBJ1-4|TRBV11-2
CASSLWDKGGNEKLFF
TGTGCCAGCAGCTTATGGGACAAGGGAGGTAATGAAAAACTGTTTTTT